This record looks at one T cell receptor (beta chain) sequence and its context. The data are from a study of identical twins. TCRdb re-called the 5' RACE reads with MiXCR, one entry per CDR3 protein. The profile shows 400,000 to 500,000 distinct CDR3 sequences, around 20% of them singletons. This CDR3 comprises 15 residues. V lost 3 bases, J lost 4 bases, and 13 bases lay in between. Per the germline V gene, CDR1 is SGHVS and CDR2 is FQNEAQ. The sample was naive T cells sorted from blood. The rearrangement links TRBV7-8 to TRBJ2-1; TRBD1 is a possible D gene (6 bases). This clonotype was obtained from a man over 45 in good health. The CDR3 loop reads CASSFPGHPYNEQFF. In DNA form, the CDR3 reads TGTGCCAGCAGCTTTCCGGGACACCCTTACAATGAGCAGTTCTTC. Looking up the rest from reference TRBV7-8 and TRBJ2-1 gives the full variable domain: GAGVSQSPRYKVAKRGQDVALRCDPISGHVSLFWYQQALGQGPEFLTYFQNEAQLDKSGLPSDRFFAERPEGSVSTLKIQRTQQEDSAVYLCASSFPGHPYNEQFFGPGTRLTVL.